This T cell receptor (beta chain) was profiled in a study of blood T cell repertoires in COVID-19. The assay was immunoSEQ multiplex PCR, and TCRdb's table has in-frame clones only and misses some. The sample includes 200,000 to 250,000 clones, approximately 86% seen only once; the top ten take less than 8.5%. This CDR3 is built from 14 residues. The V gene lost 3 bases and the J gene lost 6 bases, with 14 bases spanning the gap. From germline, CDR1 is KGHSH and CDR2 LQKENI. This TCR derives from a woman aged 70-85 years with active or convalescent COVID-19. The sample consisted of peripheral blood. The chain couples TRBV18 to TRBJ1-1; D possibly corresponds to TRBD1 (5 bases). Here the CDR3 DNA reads TGTGCCAGCTCACCCCGGAGGGGAGAAGCTGAAGCTTTCTTT. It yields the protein CASSPRRGEAEAFF.